Shown below are 31 T cell receptor beta chains from a single sample sequenced in a study of blood T cell repertoires in COVID-19. Repertoires were generated with immunoSEQ multiplex PCR, while TCRdb's copy carries only in-frame clones and drops some. The table lists tens of thousands of clones, about 93% of them singletons. The sequencing sample was made of peripheral blood. All receptors come from a human donor in a cohort sampled during active COVID-19.

This chain connects TRBV19 to TRBJ1-1; 10 bases fit TRBD1. The germline V gene encodes CDR1 LNHDA and CDR2 SQIVND (reference sequence). Trimming at V came to 6 bases and at J to 2 bases, leaving 6 bases not matched to a gene. The CDR3 extends over 15 amino acids. CDR3 nucleotide sequence: TGTGCCAGTAGGGGGACAGGGGTTGGAAACACTGAAGCTTTCTTT. Translation: CASRGTGVGNTEAFF. Using reference TRBV19 and TRBJ1-1 for the parts outside the CDR3, the full variable domain is DGGITQSPKYLFRKEGQNVTLSCEQNLNHDAMYWYRQDPGQGLRLIYYSQIVNDFQKGDIAEGYSVSREKKESFPLTVTSAQKNPTAFYLCASRGTGVGNTEAFFGQGTRLTVV.

This clone was seen more than once but under ten times. The gene calls are TRBV19 and TRBJ1-1; no reliable D call. Germline V gene data show CDR1 as LNHDA and CDR2 as SQIVND (reference sequence). CDR3 length: 16 amino acids. Trimming took off 7 bases at V and 0 bases at J, with 18 bases between the two ends. Written as DNA, the CDR3 is TGTGCCAGTACCTTCTCCGTGGCAAAAGTGAACACTGAAGCTTTCTTT. It translates to CASTFSVAKVNTEAFF. The variable domain in full, with the rest retrieved from reference TRBV19 and TRBJ1-1, is DGGITQSPKYLFRKEGQNVTLSCEQNLNHDAMYWYRQDPGQGLRLIYYSQIVNDFQKGDIAEGYSVSREKKESFPLTVTSAQKNPTAFYLCASTFSVAKVNTEAFFGQGTRLTVV.

This sequence joins TRBV6-1 and TRBJ1-3; 7 nucleotides agree with TRBD1. Germline CDR1 MNHNS, CDR2 SASEGT. V was clipped by 3 bases and J by 0 bases; unmatched bases: 5. CDR3 length: 16 amino acids. The CDR3: CASSDTTGSSGNTIYF. The CDR3 bases are TGTGCCAGCAGTGATACGACAGGGAGCTCTGGAAACACCATATATTTT.

This chain connects TRBV5-1 to TRBJ1-6; D is unclear. Between the trimmed V and J ends, which lost 2 bases and 6 bases, there was a span of 15 bases. This CDR3 has 16 amino acids. From germline, CDR1 is SGHRS and CDR2 YFSETQ. CDR3 bases: TGCGCCAGCAGCTTCGGAGGCCCCGAGGCTAATTCACCCCTCCACTTT. The encoded protein is CASSFGGPEANSPLHF.

This rearrangement joins TRBV11-3 to TRBJ2-3; 12 positions agree with TRBD2. This CDR3 has 16 amino acids. V gave up 5 bases and J gave up 7 bases; unmatched junction bases: 10. In germline, CDR1 is SGHNT, CDR2 YENEEA. The DNA for the CDR3 is TGTGCCAGCAGCCCAAGACTAGCGGGGGACGGGAATACGCAGTATTTT. Protein product: CASSPRLAGDGNTQYF.

As DNA, the CDR3 is TGTGCCAGCAGTTTACAGGGGGCGAGGTATGGCTACACCTTC. Its protein is CASSLQGARYGYTF. This chain links TRBV27 with TRBJ1-2; TRBD1 matches at 8 bases. Germline assignment: CDR1 MNHEY and CDR2 SMNVEV (reference sequence). The CDR3 totals 14 residues. V was clipped by 2 bases and J by 5 bases; unmatched bases: 4.

This chain joins TRBV7-9 and TRBJ1-5, with D maybe TRBD1 (6 bases). V was pared by 5 bases and J by 7 bases, with 12 bases between. The V gene's germline CDR1 is SEHNR and CDR2 FQNEAQ (reference sequence). The CDR3 covers 13 residues. The CDR3: CASSPQGYQPQHF. DNA for the CDR3: TGTGCCAGCAGCCCCCAGGGGTACCAGCCCCAGCATTTT.

The rearrangement uses TRBV19 and TRBJ1-5; the D gene is possibly TRBD1 (5 bases). From germline, CDR1 is LNHDA and CDR2 SQIVND (reference sequence). The CDR3 sequence is 12 residues long. Trimming stripped 5 bases from V and 9 bases from J, with 11 bases between. CDR3 nucleotide sequence: TGTGCCAGTAGTTCGCCCGGGGGGCCCCAGCATTTT. It encodes CASSSPGGPQHF.

V usage is TRBV4-1 and J usage is TRBJ2-1, with 11 positions matching TRBD2. The CDR3 has 14 residues. Germline lookup yields CDR1 MGHRA and CDR2 YSYEKL. With 2 bases clipped from V and 11 bases from J, the junction kept 5 bases outside the gene matches. The DNA of the CDR3 is TGCGCCAGCAGCCAACCTAGCGGGGGGCCCAAGCAGTTCTTC. Its protein product is CASSQPSGGPKQFF.

The genes are TRBV5-1 and TRBJ2-5; 7 bases are a match to TRBD1. CDR1 SGHRS and CDR2 YFSETQ come from the germline V gene. The CDR3 has 12 amino acids. The V gene end was trimmed by 5 bases and the J gene end by 5 bases; junction bases not matched to a gene: 3. This CDR3 is CASSSRGETQYF. In DNA form, the CDR3 reads TGCGCCAGCAGTTCCAGGGGGGAGACCCAGTACTTC.

The rearrangement links TRBV5-6 to TRBJ2-2; 12 bases match TRBD1. Germline CDR1 and CDR2: SGHDT and YYEEEE. J was trimmed by 4 bases and V by 4 bases; bases with no gene match: 11. The CDR3 spans 18 residues. The CDR3 bases are TGTGCCAGCAGCCGAGACGGGACAGGGGGCCTGAGCACCGGGGAGCTGTTTTTT. Its translation: CASSRDGTGGLSTGELFF.

This sequence joins TRBV27 and TRBJ2-7, with TRBD1 matching 7 bases. The length of the CDR3 is 13 residues. The V and J ends lost 6 bases and 2 bases, in that order; junction bases with no gene match: 4. Per germline, CDR1 MNHEY and CDR2 SMNVEV (reference sequence). CDR3 coding DNA: TGTGCCAGCAGAGTAGACAGGGCCTACGAGCAGTACTTC. Its protein product is CASRVDRAYEQYF.

The chain joins TRBV5-1 to TRBJ2-5, with a tentative D call TRBD1 (5 bases). Between the trimmed V and J ends, which lost 3 bases and 2 bases, there was a span of 14 bases. Germline CDR1 and CDR2: SGHRS and YFSETQ. The CDR3 loop spans 15 amino acids. The CDR3 loop is CASSYNSGKQETQYF. Here the CDR3 DNA reads TGCGCCAGCAGCTACAATTCAGGGAAGCAAGAGACCCAGTACTTC.

This clone was recorded only once. V is TRBV19 and J is TRBJ2-3, with 10 bases matching TRBD2. J was trimmed by 4 bases and V by 4 bases; bases with no gene match: 8. This CDR3 comprises 16 residues. Germline CDR1 and CDR2: LNHDA and SQIVND (reference sequence). Here the CDR3 DNA reads TGTGCCAGTAGTACTGCAACTAGCGGGATCGCAGATACGCAGTATTTT. Amino acids: CASSTATSGIADTQYF. Drawing the rest from reference TRBV19 and TRBJ2-3, the complete variable domain is DGGITQSPKYLFRKEGQNVTLSCEQNLNHDAMYWYRQDPGQGLRLIYYSQIVNDFQKGDIAEGYSVSREKKESFPLTVTSAQKNPTAFYLCASSTATSGIADTQYFGPGTRLTVL.

This clone was observed a single time. The V and J genes are TRBV19 and TRBJ1-2, with TRBD1 as a possible D gene (5 bases). Germline loops: CDR1 LNHDA, CDR2 SQIVND (reference sequence). Between the trimmed V and J ends, which lost 6 bases and 0 bases, there was a span of 20 bases. The CDR3 spans 17 residues. The CDR3, as DNA: TGTGCCAGTAGCGAACACCTGGGGGGTTCTACTAACTATGGCTACACCTTC. The encoded protein is CASSEHLGGSTNYGYTF.

The rearrangement joins TRBV3-1 (or the pseudogene TRBV3-2) to TRBJ2-3; no reliable D call. This CDR3 contains 14 residues. Trimming cost V 0 bases and J 3 bases, with 7 bases left between them. Germline V gene lookup returns CDR1 LGHDT and CDR2 YNNKEL (reference sequence). The CDR3: CASSQEFVTDTQYF. DNA for the CDR3: TGTGCCAGCAGCCAAGAGTTCGTGACAGATACGCAGTATTTT.

The chain is built from TRBV7-2 and TRBJ2-7, with D possibly TRBD2 on 7 matching bases. V lost 5 bases to trimming and J lost 4 bases, with 18 bases between them. Germline-derived CDR1 and CDR2 are SGHTA and FQGNSA. The CDR3 covers 15 residues. CDR3 amino acids: CASSPGGPGGYEQYF. CDR3 nucleotide sequence: TGTGCCAGCAGCCCCGGGGGCCCGGGGGGTTACGAGCAGTACTTC.

This sequence joins TRBV28 and TRBJ1-3, with 7 nucleotides matching TRBD1. This CDR3 is built from 14 residues. From germline, CDR1 is MDHEN and CDR2 SYDVKM. Losses at the gene ends were 6 bases for V and 4 bases for J; bases not matched to a gene: 6. The CDR3 here is CASRTTGDGNTIYF. In DNA, the CDR3 is TGTGCCAGCAGAACTACAGGGGACGGAAACACCATATATTTT.

The chain combines TRBV7-9 with TRBJ2-1; D perhaps matches TRBD1 (5 bases). The V and J ends lost 3 bases and 3 bases respectively, with 18 bases between them. The CDR3 sequence is 17 residues long. Germline assignment: CDR1 SEHNR and CDR2 FQNEAQ (reference sequence). In nucleotides, the CDR3 is TGTGCCAGCAGCTTTAGTGGGGCCCCAAACCTCTACAATGAGCAGTTCTTC. It encodes CASSFSGAPNLYNEQFF.

V is TRBV6-4 and J is TRBJ2-2; no definite D call. The CDR3 runs to 15 residues. From germline, CDR1 is MRHNA and CDR2 SNTAGT. The ends were cut back, 3 bases at V and 3 bases at J, with 11 bases in the middle. In nucleotides, the CDR3 is TGTGCCAGCAGTGAAAGTTTTGGAGACACCGGGGAGCTGTTTTTT. Its translation is CASSESFGDTGELFF.

The V and J genes are TRBV12-3 or TRBV12-4 and TRBJ2-3, with a tentative D call TRBD2 (5 bases). The CDR3 extends over 12 amino acids. Trimming removed 3 bases from V and 7 bases from J, with 8 bases in between. The DNA of the CDR3 is TGTGCCAGCAGTTTCGAGGGATATACGCAGTATTTT. Protein sequence: CASSFEGYTQYF.

The chain carries TRBV27 and TRBJ2-4; 7 nucleotides agree with TRBD1. The CDR3 is 16 amino acids. The V gene end was trimmed by 7 bases and the J gene end by 8 bases; junction bases not matched to a gene: 17. Germline assignment: CDR1 MNHEY and CDR2 SMNVEV (reference sequence). The CDR3 nucleotides read TGTGCCAGCACCTCGAACAGGGGAATCGCTGAGGACATTCAGTACTTC. It yields the protein CASTSNRGIAEDIQYF.

The rearrangement links TRBV2 to TRBJ2-7; 13 positions match TRBD2. The V gene's germline CDR1 is SNHLY and CDR2 FYNNEI. The ends lost 5 bases at V and 5 bases at J; junction bases unmatched: 3. The CDR3 runs 14 residues. CDR3 sequence reads: CASSQGLAGNEQYF. The CDR3 region has the DNA TGTGCCAGCAGTCAGGGACTAGCGGGAAACGAGCAGTACTTC.

J is TRBJ2-2 and V is TRBV9; 12 bases line up with TRBD2. The trim removed 3 bases at V and 7 bases at J, leaving 10 bases unmatched. There are 17 residues in the CDR3. Germline V lookup: CDR1 SGDLS, CDR2 YYNGEE. For the CDR3, the DNA is TGTGCCAGCAGCGAAAAGTCAACTAGCGGGAGGAACGGGGAGCTGTTTTTT. It translates to CASSEKSTSGRNGELFF.

This sequence joins TRBV18 and TRBJ1-1; 7 nucleotides agree with TRBD1. From germline, CDR1 is KGHSH and CDR2 LQKENI. After removal of 4 bases from V and 1 base from J, the junction contained 9 bases not matched to a gene. The length of the CDR3 is 16 residues. CDR3 in DNA: TGTGCCAGCTCACGCGGACAGGTCCCCACGAACACTGAAGCTTTCTTT. Residues: CASSRGQVPTNTEAFF. The full variable domain, completed using reference TRBV18 and TRBJ1-1, is NAGVMQNPRHLVRRRGQEARLRCSPMKGHSHVYWYRQLPEEGLKFMVYLQKENIIDESGMPKERFSAEFPKEGPSILRIQQVVRGDSAAYFCASSRGQVPTNTEAFFGQGTRLTVV.

The V gene is TRBV30, the J gene TRBJ2-5, with 8 bases that match TRBD1. V was pared by 5 bases and J by 2 bases, with 7 bases of the junction left unmatched. The length of the CDR3 is 14 residues. CDR1 GTSNPN and CDR2 SVGIG come from the germline V gene (reference sequence). CDR3 nucleotide sequence: TGTGCCTGGGCTTGGACAGGGATACAAGAGACCCAGTACTTC. Encoded protein: CAWAWTGIQETQYF.

The chain combines TRBV10-3 with TRBJ2-1; 10 bases map to TRBD2. CDR3 length equals 15 residues. J lost 5 bases, V lost 2 bases, and 3 bases had no gene match. The germline CDR1 and CDR2 sequences are ENHRY and SYGVKD. The CDR3 loop is CAISEGLADNNEQFF. CDR3 DNA: TGTGCCATCAGTGAGGGACTAGCGGATAACAATGAGCAGTTCTTC.

The chain links TRBV27 to TRBJ1-1; no firm D call. The CDR3 length is 14 residues. The germline V and J ends were trimmed by 3 bases and 4 bases, with 12 bases remaining between them. Germline lookup yields CDR1 MNHEY and CDR2 SMNVEV (reference sequence). The CDR3 DNA reads TGTGCCAGCAGTTTGCGGTTCGGAGGCACTGAAGCTTTCTTT. Protein sequence: CASSLRFGGTEAFF.

This chain connects TRBV7-6 to TRBJ2-1; D unresolved. Trimming removed 3 bases at V and 5 bases at J, with 8 bases between. Looked up from germline, CDR1 is SGHVS and CDR2 is FNYEAQ. The CDR3 length is 13 residues. CDR3 amino acids: CASSFRQHNEQFF. The DNA of the CDR3 is TGTGCCAGCAGCTTCCGACAACACAATGAGCAGTTCTTC.

This chain joins TRBV11-1 and TRBJ1-1; maybe TRBD1 (6 bases). Germline values: CDR1 SGHAT, CDR2 FQDESV (reference sequence). The CDR3 totals 14 residues. The V and J ends lost 5 bases and 1 base respectively, with 11 bases between them. Here the CDR3 reads CASSLLGGNTEAFF. As DNA, the CDR3 is TGTGCCAGCAGCCTATTAGGGGGGAACACTGAAGCTTTCTTT.

V usage is TRBV11-1 and J usage is TRBJ2-7; TRBD2 aligns across 8 bases. The germline CDR1 and CDR2 sequences are SGHAT and FQDESV (reference sequence). The CDR3 covers 15 residues. The V segment lost 5 bases and the J segment 2 bases; nucleotides outside the gene matches: 8. CDR3 sequence (DNA): TGTGCCAGCAGCCCGGTGGCGGGAGGTCCCTACGAGCAGTACTTC. It is translated as CASSPVAGGPYEQYF. Variable domain in full (rest from reference TRBV11-1 and TRBJ2-7): EAEVAQSPRYKITEKSQAVAFWCDPISGHATLYWYRQILGQGPELLVQFQDESVVDDSQLPKDRFSAERLKGVDSTLKIQPAELGDSAMYLCASSPVAGGPYEQYFGPGTRLTVT.